Listed below are T cell receptor beta chains from one sample, sequenced in a study of cytomegalovirus exposure and HLA in healthy donors. The data were produced by immunoSEQ multiplex PCR, yet TCRdb's version contains in-frame clones alone and is incomplete. The table shows 200,000 or so clones, with approximately 80% occurring only once. Sequencing was carried out using PBMCs. These receptors all come from a woman between 50 and 59 years old in good health and CMV-seropositive. The CDR3 runs from the conserved cysteine through the conserved F or W. Each record gives: clone size, D gene, V gene, J gene, CDR3 DNA, CDR3 protein. The D gene is left open where the match is weak. A row's size may be missing; if present it is once, few, many or a size class.

abundance: .; d_gene: TRBD1; v_gene: TRBV4-3; j_gene: TRBJ1-1; CDR3nt: TGCGCCAGCAGCCAAGTGGACAGGAAGAACACTGAAGCTTTCTTT; CDR3aa: CASSQVDRKNTEAFF
abundance: .; d_gene: .; v_gene: TRBV9; j_gene: TRBJ2-7; CDR3nt: TGTGCCAGCAGCGTAGAAAGCCGATCTTCCGAGCAGTACTTC; CDR3aa: CASSVESRSSEQYF
abundance: .; d_gene: .; v_gene: TRBV4-1; j_gene: TRBJ1-6; CDR3nt: TGCGCCAGCAGCCGAAGGGACATTGCAAATTCACCCCTCCACTTT; CDR3aa: CASSRRDIANSPLHF
abundance: .; d_gene: TRBD2; v_gene: TRBV5-1; j_gene: TRBJ2-3; CDR3nt: TGCGCCAGCAGCTTAGGGACTAGCACAGATACGCAGTACTTT; CDR3aa: CASSLGTSTDTQYF
abundance: .; d_gene: TRBD2; v_gene: TRBV28; j_gene: TRBJ2-5; CDR3nt: TGTGCCAGCGAATCACGGGGGGGCCCGGTAGAAGAGACCCAGTACTTC; CDR3aa: CASESRGGPVEETQYF
abundance: .; d_gene: .; v_gene: TRBV28; j_gene: TRBJ2-2; CDR3nt: TGTGCCAGCGGACAGACCACCGGGGAGCTGTTTTTT; CDR3aa: CASGQTTGELFF
abundance: .; d_gene: TRBD2; v_gene: TRBV29-1; j_gene: TRBJ2-7; CDR3nt: TGCAGCGTCTGGACTAGCGGGGAATACGAGCAGTACTTC; CDR3aa: CSVWTSGEYEQYF
abundance: .; d_gene: TRBD2; v_gene: TRBV2; j_gene: TRBJ2-1; CDR3nt: TGTGCCAGCAGTAAACTAGCGGGGGACAATGAGCAGTTCTTC; CDR3aa: CASSKLAGDNEQFF
abundance: .; d_gene: .; v_gene: TRBV9; j_gene: TRBJ1-6; CDR3nt: TGTGCCAGCAGCACGCGACAGGATAATTCACCCCTCCACTTT; CDR3aa: CASSTRQDNSPLHF
abundance: .; d_gene: TRBD1; v_gene: TRBV5-1; j_gene: TRBJ2-7; CDR3nt: TGCGCCAGCAGCTGGACAGGGTTATACGAGCAGTACTTC; CDR3aa: CASSWTGLYEQYF
abundance: .; d_gene: TRBD1; v_gene: TRBV4-1; j_gene: TRBJ1-2; CDR3nt: TGCGCCAGCAGCCGAGGAGGGACAGCCGAGAATACTAACTATGGCTACACCTTC; CDR3aa: CASSRGGTAENTNYGYTF
abundance: .; d_gene: TRBD1; v_gene: TRBV6-5; j_gene: TRBJ2-2; CDR3nt: TGTGCCAGCAGTTCGACTTCTTCCACAGGGGAGCTGCTTTTT; CDR3aa: CASSSTSSTGELLF
abundance: .; d_gene: TRBD2; v_gene: TRBV7-3; j_gene: TRBJ2-3; CDR3nt: TGTGCCAGCAGGACTAGCGGGGGGGAGGATACGCAGTATTTT; CDR3aa: CASRTSGGEDTQYF
abundance: once; d_gene: .; v_gene: TRBV10-3; j_gene: TRBJ2-6; CDR3nt: TGTGCCATCAGTGAGTCCGTGGAGAGCTCTGGGGCCAACGTCCTGACTTTC; CDR3aa: CAISESVESSGANVLTF
abundance: .; d_gene: .; v_gene: TRBV11-2; j_gene: TRBJ2-7; CDR3nt: TGTGCCAGCAGCTTATCCAGGTTCTCGGGGGAGCAGTACTTC; CDR3aa: CASSLSRFSGEQYF
abundance: .; d_gene: .; v_gene: TRBV7-8; j_gene: TRBJ1-2; CDR3nt: TGTGCCAGCAGCTTGGGACACATGCAAGGGACGCTTTATGGCTACACCTTC; CDR3aa: CASSLGHMQGTLYGYTF
abundance: once; d_gene: .; v_gene: TRBV2; j_gene: TRBJ2-7; CDR3nt: TGTGCCAGCAGTGAAGCACCAGGGCTAGTCTCCTACGAGCAGTACTTC; CDR3aa: CASSEAPGLVSYEQYF
abundance: .; d_gene: .; v_gene: TRBV5-5; j_gene: TRBJ2-7; CDR3nt: TGTGCCAGCAGCTTGGGGCCGGACAGCAGTTACGAGCAGTACTTC; CDR3aa: CASSLGPDSSYEQYF
abundance: .; d_gene: TRBD1; v_gene: TRBV19; j_gene: TRBJ1-6; CDR3nt: TGTGCCAGTAGTACCGGACAGGGGTGGAATTCACCCCTCCACTTT; CDR3aa: CASSTGQGWNSPLHF
abundance: .; d_gene: TRBD1; v_gene: TRBV27; j_gene: TRBJ2-7; CDR3nt: TGTGCCAGCAGTTTCCGGACAGGAACCTACGAGCAGTACTTC; CDR3aa: CASSFRTGTYEQYF
abundance: .; d_gene: .; v_gene: TRBV7-9; j_gene: TRBJ1-2; CDR3nt: TGTTCCAGCAGCTTGAATCAGGGATCATATGGCTACACCTTC; CDR3aa: CSSSLNQGSYGYTF
abundance: .; d_gene: TRBD1; v_gene: TRBV7-2; j_gene: TRBJ1-2; CDR3nt: TGTGCCAGCAGCTTAGGTGGGACAGGGTATTATGGCTACACCTTC; CDR3aa: CASSLGGTGYYGYTF
abundance: .; d_gene: .; v_gene: TRBV4-2; j_gene: TRBJ1-2; CDR3nt: TGTGCCAGCAGCCAAAGAGGTGGGAGAGCAGAATATGGCTACACCTTC; CDR3aa: CASSQRGGRAEYGYTF
abundance: .; d_gene: .; v_gene: TRBV7-8; j_gene: TRBJ2-1; CDR3nt: TGTGCCAGCAGCTTAGGACAATTTTACAATGAGCAGTTCTTC; CDR3aa: CASSLGQFYNEQFF
abundance: few; d_gene: .; v_gene: TRBV4-2; j_gene: TRBJ2-3; CDR3nt: TGTGCCAGCAGCCAAGAGGCAGGACTTTACACAGATACGCAGTATTTT; CDR3aa: CASSQEAGLYTDTQYF
abundance: .; d_gene: .; v_gene: TRBV27; j_gene: TRBJ2-7; CDR3nt: TGTGCCAGCAGTTATCGCCAGTCCTACGAGCAGTACTTC; CDR3aa: CASSYRQSYEQYF
abundance: .; d_gene: TRBD2; v_gene: TRBV11-2; j_gene: TRBJ2-1; CDR3nt: TGTGCCAGCAGCCCCCATAAGCGGGGGGGGTCCTACAATGAGCAGTTCTTC; CDR3aa: CASSPHKRGGSYNEQFF
abundance: .; d_gene: TRBD2; v_gene: TRBV6-6; j_gene: TRBJ2-1; CDR3nt: TGTGCCAGCAGTTACTCAACGGGACTAGCCCCCGATGAGCAGTTCTTC; CDR3aa: CASSYSTGLAPDEQFF
abundance: .; d_gene: TRBD2; v_gene: TRBV7-8; j_gene: TRBJ2-7; CDR3nt: TGTGCCAGCAGCTTAGCGAGCGGGGGGGCCTTTCCTTACGAGCAGTACTTC; CDR3aa: CASSLASGGAFPYEQYF
abundance: .; d_gene: .; v_gene: TRBV7-3; j_gene: TRBJ2-3; CDR3nt: TGTGCCAGCAGCTTAGGGGAGACATTATCCGATACGCAGTATTTT; CDR3aa: CASSLGETLSDTQYF
abundance: few; d_gene: TRBD1; v_gene: TRBV4-2; j_gene: TRBJ1-1; CDR3nt: TGTGCCAGCAGCCAAGCTTTCGGACAGGGGGCGTTGAACACTGAAGCTTTCTTT; CDR3aa: CASSQAFGQGALNTEAFF
abundance: few; d_gene: .; v_gene: TRBV4-1; j_gene: TRBJ1-1; CDR3nt: TGCGCCAGCAGCCAAGAAGCGTACACTGAAGCTTTCTTT; CDR3aa: CASSQEAYTEAFF